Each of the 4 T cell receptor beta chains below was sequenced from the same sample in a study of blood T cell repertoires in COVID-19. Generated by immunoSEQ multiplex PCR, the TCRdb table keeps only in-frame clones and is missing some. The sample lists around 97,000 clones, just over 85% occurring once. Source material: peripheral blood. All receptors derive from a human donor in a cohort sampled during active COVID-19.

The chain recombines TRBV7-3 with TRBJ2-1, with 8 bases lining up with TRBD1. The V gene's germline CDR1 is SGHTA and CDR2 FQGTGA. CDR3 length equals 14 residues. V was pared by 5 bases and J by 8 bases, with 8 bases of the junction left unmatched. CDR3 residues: CASSPVDRGDEQFF. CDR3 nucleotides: TGTGCCAGCAGCCCGGTCGACAGGGGCGATGAGCAGTTCTTC.

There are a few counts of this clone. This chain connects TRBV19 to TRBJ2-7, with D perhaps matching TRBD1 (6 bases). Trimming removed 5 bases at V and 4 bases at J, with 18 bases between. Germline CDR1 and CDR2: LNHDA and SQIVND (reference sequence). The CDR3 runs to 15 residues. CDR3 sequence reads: CASSPETGTPYEQYF. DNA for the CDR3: TGTGCCAGTAGTCCTGAGACAGGAACGCCGTACGAGCAGTACTTC.

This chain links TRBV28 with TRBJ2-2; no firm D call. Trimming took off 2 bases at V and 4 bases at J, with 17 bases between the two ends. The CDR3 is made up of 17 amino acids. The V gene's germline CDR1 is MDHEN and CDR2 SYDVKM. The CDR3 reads CASSLSRFRGGTGELFF. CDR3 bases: TGTGCCAGCAGTTTAAGTCGGTTTAGAGGCGGCACCGGGGAGCTGTTTTTT.

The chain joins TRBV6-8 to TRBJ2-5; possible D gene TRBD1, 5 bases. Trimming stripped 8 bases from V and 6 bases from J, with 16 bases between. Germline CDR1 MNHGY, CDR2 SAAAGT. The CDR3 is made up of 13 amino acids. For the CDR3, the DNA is TGTGCCAGCCCCACGAGGCAGGGAAAGACCCAGTACTTC. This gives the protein CASPTRQGKTQYF.